Below are 15 T cell receptor beta chains sequenced from a single sample in a study of blood T cell repertoires in COVID-19. Sequencing was performed with immunoSEQ multiplex PCR; in TCRdb, only in-frame clones are kept and a portion is missing. Of 110,000 to 150,000 clones in the sample, 75% to 90% are singletons; the top ten hold roughly 1.6%. Sequencing used peripheral blood. Receptor source: a woman aged 45-59 years with acute or convalescent COVID-19.

As DNA, the CDR3 is TGTGCCAGCAGTTTGGCAGGGGGCCTTGCCGGGGAGCTGTTTTTT. It is translated as CASSLAGGLAGELFF. The chain combines TRBV27 with TRBJ2-2; 8 bases line up with TRBD1. The length of the CDR3 is 15 residues. Germline V gene lookup returns CDR1 MNHEY and CDR2 SMNVEV (reference sequence). J lost 6 bases, V lost 3 bases, and 6 bases had no gene match.

The CDR3 DNA is TGCGCCAGCAGCCAAGATACGGGGGGCAAGTACAATGAGCAGTTCTTC. Residues: CASSQDTGGKYNEQFF. J is TRBJ2-1 and V is TRBV4-1, with a weak D call TRBD2 (7 bases). Germline CDR1 reads MGHRA; CDR2 reads YSYEKL. The ends were cut back, 0 bases at V and 4 bases at J, with 13 bases in the middle. This CDR3 is 16 amino acids long.

The chain employs TRBV3-1 (or the pseudogene TRBV3-2) and TRBJ1-2, with D maybe TRBD1 (6 bases). V lost 6 bases to trimming and J lost 1 base, with 21 bases between them. Germline-derived CDR1 and CDR2 are LGHDT and YNNKEL (reference sequence). The CDR3 is made up of 17 amino acids. CDR3 nucleotide sequence: TGTGCCAGCAGTCTAGCGGGGCGAACGACAGGTAACTATGGCTACACCTTC. Translating it yields CASSLAGRTTGNYGYTF.

The CDR3 is CASSLDGGGLAIAKNIQYF. In nucleotides, the CDR3 is TGCGCCAGCAGCCTGGATGGGGGGGGATTGGCGATAGCCAAAAACATTCAGTACTTC. The chain employs TRBV4-1 and TRBJ2-4; 7 nucleotides match TRBD2. CDR1 and CDR2 from the germline V gene are MGHRA and YSYEKL. The CDR3 spans 19 residues. V shed 4 bases and J 0 bases; nucleotides not matched to a gene: 15.

The chain has TRBV7-9 and TRBJ2-5, with a tentative D call TRBD2 (6 bases). The CDR3 is 16 residues long. Germline values: CDR1 SEHNR, CDR2 FQNEAQ (reference sequence). Trimming cost V 4 bases and J 4 bases, with 19 bases left between them. CDR3 nucleotide sequence: TGTGCCAGCAGCTGGCCCCGGGCCCAGGGAGGAGAGACCCAGTACTTC. Encoded protein: CASSWPRAQGGETQYF.

This clone occurred once. The chain couples TRBV6-5 to TRBJ2-7, with TRBD2 identical over 8 bases. V lost 0 bases and J lost 2; bases outside the gene matches: 3. Germline loops: CDR1 MNHEY, CDR2 SVGAGI. CDR3 length equals 15 residues. The CDR3 coding sequence is TGTGCCAGCAGTTACTCAGCAGCGGGGGCCTACGAGCAGTACTTC. It translates to CASSYSAAGAYEQYF.

The chain couples TRBV28 to TRBJ2-3; no firm D call. Between the trimmed V and J ends, which lost 6 bases and 0 bases, there was a span of 10 bases. The CDR3 is made up of 14 amino acids. Germline CDR1 is MDHEN and CDR2 is SYDVKM. Written as DNA, the CDR3 is TGTGCCAGCAGGTTACAGACTAGCACAGATACGCAGTATTTT. Translation gives CASRLQTSTDTQYF.

The table lists this clone with a count of one. The rearrangement uses TRBV2 and TRBJ1-5; 11 nucleotides align to TRBD1. Per the germline V gene, CDR1 is SNHLY and CDR2 is FYNNEI. The CDR3 runs 14 residues. With 4 bases clipped from V and 6 bases from J, the junction kept 2 bases outside the gene matches. The CDR3 DNA is TGTGCCAGCAGTGGGGACAGGGGGAGTCAGCCCCAGCATTTT. Translating gives CASSGDRGSQPQHF.

The CDR3 bases are TGCAGTGTTAGTCGGGAGGCCTATGGCTACACCTTC. It yields the protein CSVSREAYGYTF. The chain recombines TRBV20-1 with TRBJ1-2; no clear D. CDR1 DFQATT and CDR2 SNEGSKA come from the germline V gene (reference sequence). The CDR3 runs to 12 residues. Trimming removed 7 bases at V and 4 bases at J, with 13 bases between.

V usage is TRBV19 and J usage is TRBJ1-3, with D possibly matching TRBD1 (6 bases). The CDR3 extends over 15 amino acids. Germline V CDR1 and CDR2: LNHDA, SQIVND (reference sequence). The V end lost 4 bases, the J end lost 0 bases, and 10 bases lay between the germline ends. This chain's CDR3 is CASSTTGTSGNTIYF. Here the CDR3 DNA reads TGTGCCAGTAGTACCACAGGGACCTCTGGAAACACCATATATTTT.

This chain links TRBV20-1 with TRBJ2-2, with D perhaps matching TRBD1 (5 bases). The CDR3 is made up of 11 amino acids. CDR1 is DFQATT, CDR2 SNEGSKA, per germline (reference sequence). Trimming pared 6 bases from V and 6 bases from J, leaving 8 bases between. In DNA form, the CDR3 reads TGCAGTGCGTCAGGGTCCGGGGAGCTGTTTTTT. Its translation is CSASGSGELFF.

V usage is TRBV5-4 and J usage is TRBJ1-2; 7 bases are a match to TRBD1. Trimming cost V 4 bases and J 7 bases; bases outside gene matches: 7. The CDR3 loop spans 13 amino acids. The germline CDR1 and CDR2 sequences are SGHNT and YYREEE (reference sequence). CDR3 loop: CASSPETGVGYTF. The CDR3 nucleotides are TGTGCCAGCAGCCCGGAAACAGGGGTTGGCTACACCTTC.

The chain uses TRBV7-6 and TRBJ1-1, with a possible D match to TRBD1 (5 bases). This CDR3 comprises 17 residues. The V and J ends lost 0 bases and 5 bases respectively, with 19 bases between them. Germline V gives CDR1 SGHVS, CDR2 FNYEAQ. The CDR3 region has the DNA TGTGCCAGCAGCTTAGCGGATGACGGGGGATCGGGTACTGAAGCTTTCTTT. As protein: CASSLADDGGSGTEAFF.

CDR3 in DNA: TGTGCCAGCAGCAGGGACACCTCCTACGAGCAGTACTTC. Translation gives CASSRDTSYEQYF. The chain couples TRBV9 to TRBJ2-7, with a possible D match to TRBD1 (6 bases). The ends were cut back, 4 bases at V and 0 bases at J, with 8 bases in the middle. The CDR3 length is 13 residues. Germline V gives CDR1 SGDLS, CDR2 YYNGEE.

V gene TRBV2 combines with J gene TRBJ1-5, with TRBD1 matching over 7 bases. CDR1 is SNHLY and CDR2 is FYNNEI in the germline V gene. J lost 4 bases, V lost 7 bases, and 7 bases had no gene match. This CDR3 is built from 14 residues. The CDR3, as DNA: TGTGCCAGCAACCTGGACAGGTTGAATCAGCCCCAGCATTTT. Protein sequence: CASNLDRLNQPQHF.